This T cell receptor beta chain stems from a study of cytomegalovirus exposure and HLA in healthy donors. Regarding the study as a whole: A missense DCLRE1C variant was associated with V- and J-gene trimming of TCR beta chains in a later analysis, and an independent cohort replicated the association. A later analysis showed TCR association rates differing by HLA locus, peaking at DRB1 and lowest at HLA-C.

The sample holds a few counts of this clone. Its antigen is not identified. This CDR3 has 15 amino acids. Germline V gene lookup returns CDR1 SGHRS and CDR2 YFSETQ. The primer mix had 60 Vbeta and 13 Jbeta primers. Measured with immunoSEQ multiplex PCR; TCRdb has only the in-frame clones, and not every one. The sample lists 110,000 to 150,000 clones; about 85% were seen once. The rearrangement joins TRBV5-1 to TRBJ2-5; TRBD2 agrees at 10 bases. Judging by the DNA end, TRBJ2-7 fits better; the J call may be wrong. The receptor was isolated from a boy younger than 10 in good health and CMV-seronegative. Material: PBMCs. The DNA for the CDR3 is TGCGCCAGCAGCTTGGTGTCTAGCGGGGGTTACGAGCAGTACTTC. This encodes CASSLVSSGGYEQYF.